This TCR beta chain was captured by sequencing in a study of beta chain features in type 1 diabetes. This clone occurred a few times. Its antigen is undetermined. Other DNA sequences in the sample encode the same CDR3. cDNA synthesis used the whole RNA isolate, giving expressed TCRB sequences. Sequencing used immunoSEQ multiplex PCR; TCRdb keeps in-frame clones, though not all of them. The table includes hundreds of thousands of clones, 10% to 15% detected once. Study-wide findings and caveats: Moderate but significant shortening of TCRB CDR3s was recorded in all four CD4+ subsets from Type 1 diabetes patients.

The germline V gene has CDR1 SGDLS and CDR2 YYNGEE. The CDR3 totals 11 residues. Deletions cut 0 bases from V and 9 bases from J, with 6 bases between. The J gene is TRBJ1-2, the V gene TRBV9; D gene uncertain. The TCR sequence derives from a young man with type 1 diabetes. The sequenced material came from naive CD4+ T cells from blood. The CDR3 coding sequence is TGTGCCAGCAGCGTAGAAGGGCGCTACACCTTC. Residues: CASSVEGRYTF.